The 31 T cell receptor beta chains below come from one sample, sequenced in a study of blood T cell repertoires in COVID-19. Libraries were prepared by immunoSEQ multiplex PCR; TCRdb keeps only in-frame clonotypes and omits some of them. Among around 190,000 clones listed, approximately 88% were seen once. The sample consisted of PBMCs or T cells enriched from blood (not recorded which). The receptors originated from a woman between 18 and 30 years old who had recovered from COVID-19.

A few counts support this clone. At one end, the junction sequence differs from germline, possibly due to a read error. The rearrangement joins TRBV7-7 to TRBJ2-2; TRBD1 agrees at 8 bases. Germline V gene data show CDR1 as SSHAT and CDR2 as FNYEAQ (reference sequence). This CDR3 region has 15 residues. The CDR3 spells CASSSGGAATGELFF. As DNA, the CDR3 is TGTGCTAGCAGCTCAGGGGGCGCGGCCACCGGGGAGCTGTTTTTT.

The chain has TRBV29-1 and TRBJ1-2; 7 bases map to TRBD1. Germline V gene lookup returns CDR1 SQVTM and CDR2 ANQGSEA. V lost 5 bases to trimming and J lost 2 bases; unmatched junction nucleotides: 5. The CDR3 contains 13 residues. CDR3 sequence (DNA): TGCAGCGTTATGACAGGGCACAACTATGGCTACACCTTC. Protein: CSVMTGHNYGYTF. Full variable domain (remainder filled in from reference TRBV29-1 and TRBJ1-2): SAVISQKPSRDICQRGTSLTIQCQVDSQVTMMFWYRQQPGQSLTLIATANQGSEATYESGFVIDKFPISRPNLTFSTLTVSNMSPEDSSIYLCSVMTGHNYGYTFGSGTRLTVV.

This clone was detected once. This sequence joins TRBV10-2 and TRBJ1-4; maybe TRBD1 (5 bases). The length of the CDR3 is 15 residues. Trimming took off 6 bases at V and 5 bases at J, with 16 bases between the two ends. Germline lookup yields CDR1 WSHSY and CDR2 SAAADI. CDR3 amino acids: CASRPLGGENEKLFF. CDR3 nucleotides: TGCGCCAGCAGGCCTCTGGGGGGGGAGAATGAAAAACTGTTTTTT.

The chain uses TRBV11-2 and TRBJ2-3; 11 bases align to TRBD2. Losses at the gene ends were 1 base for V and 3 bases for J; bases not matched to a gene: 3. The CDR3 is 16 amino acids. From germline, CDR1 is SGHAT and CDR2 FQNNGV. The CDR3 region has the DNA TGTGCCAGCAGCTTAGTAGCGGGGGGGCCGACAGATACGCAGTATTTT. This codes for CASSLVAGGPTDTQYF.

The chain recombines TRBV5-4 with TRBJ2-3, with D possibly TRBD2 on 5 matching bases. The CDR3 consists of 15 residues. V gave up 4 bases and J gave up 2 bases, with 14 bases separating them. The germline V gene encodes CDR1 SGHNT and CDR2 YYREEE (reference sequence). The CDR3 spells CASSPASLATDTQYF. CDR3 DNA: TGTGCCAGCAGCCCAGCTAGTCTAGCCACAGATACGCAGTATTTT.

CDR3 DNA sequence: TGTGCCAGCAGTCTAGCCCGAGATAGCAATCAGCCCCAGCATTTT. Translating it yields CASSLARDSNQPQHF. The rearrangement links TRBV6-5 to TRBJ1-5; no definite D call. Trimming took off 5 bases at V and 0 bases at J, with 11 bases between the two ends. Germline V gene sequence: CDR1 MNHEY, CDR2 SVGAGI. The CDR3 is 15 amino acids.

The CDR3 reads CASSFVGSTNTEAFF. CDR3 coding DNA: TGTGCCAGCAGCTTCGTGGGCAGTACGAACACTGAAGCTTTCTTT. The rearrangement joins TRBV7-2 to TRBJ1-1, with D unresolved. Trimming took 3 bases from V and 1 from J, leaving 12 bases between them. The CDR3 is 15 residues long. Germline assignment: CDR1 SGHTA and CDR2 FQGNSA.

This clone was detected a few times. J is TRBJ2-7 and V is TRBV7-6, with D possibly matching TRBD2 (7 bases). V lost 1 base and J lost 2, with 12 bases in between. This CDR3 is 15 amino acids long. Germline CDR1 reads SGHVS; CDR2 reads FNYEAQ. In DNA form, the CDR3 reads TGTGCCAGCAGCTTAGTGGCGGGGGCGACCTACGAGCAGTACTTC. Translation gives CASSLVAGATYEQYF. The variable domain in full, completed from reference TRBV7-6 and TRBJ2-7, reads GAGVSQSPRYKVTKRGQDVALRCDPISGHVSLYWYRQALGQGPEFLTYFNYEAQQDKSGLPNDRFSAERPEGSISTLTIQRTEQRDSAMYRCASSLVAGATYEQYFGPGTRLTVT.

The rearrangement uses TRBV30 and TRBJ2-7; D may be TRBD1 (5 bases). The CDR3 runs to 13 residues. Trimming took off 2 bases at V and 1 base at J, with 9 bases between the two ends. CDR1 is GTSNPN, CDR2 SVGIG, per germline (reference sequence). The CDR3 protein is CAWSPDRSYEQYF. The CDR3 nucleotides are TGTGCCTGGAGTCCCGACAGATCCTACGAGCAGTACTTC.

V is TRBV15 and J is TRBJ2-1, with a weak D call TRBD1 (5 bases). This CDR3 spans 15 amino acids. From germline, CDR1 is LNHNV and CDR2 YYDKDF (reference sequence). With 1 base removed from V and 7 bases from J, the gap between germline ends came to 14 bases. The CDR3 bases are TGTGCCACCAGCAGAGCTAGGGGCCCTAGTAATGAGCAGTTCTTC. It encodes CATSRARGPSNEQFF.

The genes are TRBV7-3 and TRBJ2-1; the match to TRBD2 covers 7 bases. Losses at the gene ends were 4 bases for V and 0 bases for J; bases not matched to a gene: 3. CDR1 is SGHTA, CDR2 FQGTGA, per germline. CDR3 length: 15 residues. CDR3 protein: CASSSAGASYNEQFF. CDR3 nucleotides: TGTGCCAGCAGCTCGGCGGGAGCCTCCTACAATGAGCAGTTCTTC.

The chain carries TRBV5-5 and TRBJ2-6; 8 bases agree with TRBD2. The CDR3 runs 17 residues. The germline V gene encodes CDR1 SGHKS and CDR2 YYEKEE (reference sequence). The V and J ends lost 1 base and 2 bases, in that order; junction bases with no gene match: 5. CDR3 protein: CASSLRGGVAGANVLTF. The CDR3 DNA sequence: TGTGCCAGCAGCTTGCGGGGGGGAGTAGCTGGGGCCAACGTCCTGACTTTC.

V is TRBV2 and J is TRBJ1-1, with 7 positions matching TRBD1. Germline trimming cut 11 bases from V and 4 bases from J; bases unmatched to any gene: 10. Germline V gene sequence: CDR1 SNHLY, CDR2 FYNNEI. The CDR3 runs 13 residues. The CDR3 spells CASKGGAGTEAFF. The CDR3 DNA reads TGTGCCTCTAAAGGGGGCGCGGGCACTGAAGCTTTCTTT.

The chain combines TRBV7-9 with TRBJ1-2; the match to TRBD1 covers 7 bases. This CDR3 spans 15 amino acids. With 3 bases clipped from V and 1 base from J, the junction kept 5 bases outside the gene matches. From germline, CDR1 is SEHNR and CDR2 FQNEAQ (reference sequence). The CDR3, as DNA: TGTGCCAGCAGCTTGACAGGGTACCTTAACTATGGCTACACCTTC. Residues: CASSLTGYLNYGYTF.

The chain is built from TRBV3-1 (or the pseudogene TRBV3-2) and TRBJ1-5, with D uncertain. The CDR3 is made up of 16 amino acids. The V and J ends lost 0 bases and 2 bases respectively, with 11 bases between them. CDR1 and CDR2 from the germline V gene are LGHDT and YNNKEL (reference sequence). The DNA for the CDR3 is TGTGCCAGCAGCCAAGATCTGTCGGGAGGCAATCAGCCCCAGCATTTT. It codes for CASSQDLSGGNQPQHF.

This chain joins TRBV7-2 and TRBJ2-7; possibly TRBD1 for D (6 bases). Germline V gene sequence: CDR1 SGHTA, CDR2 FQGNSA. The CDR3 is 14 residues long. Trimming removed 1 base at V and 4 bases at J, with 11 bases between. Here the CDR3 reads CASSLEDSLYEQYF. The CDR3 DNA follows: TGTGCCAGCAGCTTAGAGGACAGCCTTTACGAGCAGTACTTC.

This rearrangement joins TRBV6-5 to TRBJ1-5; 8 bases map to TRBD1. This CDR3 region has 14 residues. Trimming at V came to 6 bases and at J to 10 bases, leaving 11 bases not matched to a gene. CDR1 is MNHEY, CDR2 SVGAGI, per germline. This CDR3 is CASRPDRDPFPQHF. CDR3 in DNA: TGTGCCAGCAGGCCGGACAGGGACCCCTTTCCCCAGCATTTT.

The chain employs TRBV24-1 and TRBJ2-2; D uncertain. Trimming shortened V by 3 bases and J by 0 bases, and 13 bases separated the two germline ends. The CDR3 consists of 17 residues. Germline values: CDR1 KGHDR, CDR2 SFDVKD. CDR3 sequence (DNA): TGTGCCACCAGTGATCCGAGGAGTGCAGCGAACACCGGGGAGCTGTTTTTT. Translating it yields CATSDPRSAANTGELFF.

The genes are TRBV7-6 and TRBJ2-7, with 7 bases that match TRBD2. Trimming at V came to 1 base and at J to 2 bases, leaving 20 bases not matched to a gene. Germline CDR1 is SGHVS and CDR2 is FNYEAQ. This CDR3 is 20 amino acids long. The CDR3 sequence: CASSLGPPPIGEGYPYEQYF. The DNA of the CDR3 is TGTGCCAGCAGCTTAGGCCCGCCTCCAATCGGGGAGGGATATCCCTACGAGCAGTACTTC.

V usage is TRBV4-2 and J usage is TRBJ2-3; D might be TRBD1 (6 bases). CDR1 is LGHNA and CDR2 is YNFKEQ in the germline V gene. CDR3 length: 18 amino acids. V was trimmed by 4 bases and J by 2 bases, leaving 22 bases between them. The CDR3 here is CASSLQTGSAGDTDTQYF. CDR3 DNA: TGTGCCAGCAGCCTTCAGACGGGTTCAGCAGGGGACACAGATACGCAGTATTTT.

J is TRBJ2-1 and V is TRBV7-3, with D possibly matching TRBD2 (6 bases). Trimming removed 8 bases at V and 5 bases at J, with 16 bases between. Germline V gene sequence: CDR1 SGHTA, CDR2 FQGTGA. The CDR3 loop spans 14 amino acids. The chain's CDR3 is CASHSREANNEQFF. CDR3 nucleotides: TGTGCCAGCCACAGTAGGGAGGCTAACAATGAGCAGTTCTTC.

This rearrangement joins TRBV5-4 to TRBJ2-3, with a weak D call TRBD2 (5 bases). Trimming left V 4 bases short and J 2 bases short, with 17 bases between. This CDR3 contains 16 residues. Per the germline V gene, CDR1 is SGHNT and CDR2 is YYREEE (reference sequence). CDR3 in DNA: TGTGCCAGCAGCCCTCAAACTAGGGAAGACACAGATACGCAGTATTTT. Translated, it gives CASSPQTREDTDTQYF.

The genes are TRBV28 and TRBJ2-5; TRBD1 is a possible D gene (6 bases). Trimming cost V 6 bases and J 0 bases, with 14 bases left between them. Germline V gives CDR1 MDHEN, CDR2 SYDVKM. The CDR3 sequence is 15 residues long. The CDR3 coding sequence is TGTGCCAGCAGGCTCCTCCGGGACAACCAAGAGACCCAGTACTTC. Translated, it gives CASRLLRDNQETQYF.

V and J are TRBV27 and TRBJ1-6, with D maybe TRBD1 (6 bases). Trimming pared 9 bases from V and 6 bases from J, leaving 9 bases between. From germline, CDR1 is MNHEY and CDR2 SMNVEV (reference sequence). This CDR3 comprises 12 residues. CDR3 sequence: CASRQVNSPLHF. As DNA, the CDR3 is TGTGCCAGTAGACAGGTTAATTCACCCCTCCACTTT.

This clone was observed once. The chain recombines TRBV7-2 with TRBJ1-1; D is perhaps TRBD1 (5 bases). The CDR3 totals 14 residues. Germline loops: CDR1 SGHTA, CDR2 FQGNSA. V was trimmed by 4 bases and J by 1 base, leaving 10 bases between them. CDR3 in amino acids: CASSSMGQNTEAFF. The CDR3 nucleotides are TGTGCCAGCAGCTCAATGGGGCAGAACACTGAAGCTTTCTTT.

This chain links TRBV27 with TRBJ2-3; 10 bases fit TRBD2. The CDR3 extends over 16 amino acids. The junction had 7 bases not matched to a gene; V was cut back by 4 bases and J by 3 bases. The germline V gene encodes CDR1 MNHEY and CDR2 SMNVEV (reference sequence). The CDR3 sequence: CASSYLSGGGTDTQYF. CDR3 coding DNA: TGTGCCAGCAGTTACCTAAGCGGGGGGGGAACAGATACGCAGTATTTT.

The V call is TRBV27, the J call TRBJ1-1; D uncertain. The CDR3 runs to 14 residues. V lost 3 bases to trimming and J lost 3 bases, with 11 bases between them. CDR1 and CDR2 (germline): MNHEY, SMNVEV (reference sequence). The CDR3 bases are TGTGCCAGCAGTTTTGCGAGGGAATACACTGAAGCTTTCTTT. Protein product: CASSFAREYTEAFF.

This chain joins TRBV28 and TRBJ1-1, with D possibly TRBD1 on 5 matching bases. V was shortened by 1 base and J by 6 bases, with 12 bases between the two germline ends. The CDR3 runs 14 residues. Germline CDR1 MDHEN, CDR2 SYDVKM. DNA of the CDR3: TGTGCCAGCAGTTTATCCAGGGAATTCTCTGAAGCTTTCTTT. Translation: CASSLSREFSEAFF. The whole variable domain, remainder taken from reference TRBV28 and TRBJ1-1, is DVKVTQSSRYLVKRTGEKVFLECVQDMDHENMFWYRQDPGLGLRLIYFSYDVKMKEKGDIPEGYSVSREKKERFSLILESASTNQTSMYLCASSLSREFSEAFFGQGTRLTVV.

This chain connects TRBV27 to TRBJ2-7; weak D call: TRBD2 (6 bases). The germline V gene has CDR1 MNHEY and CDR2 SMNVEV (reference sequence). Between the trimmed V and J ends, which lost 8 bases and 2 bases, there was a span of 13 bases. This CDR3 comprises 13 residues. The CDR3 coding sequence is TGTGCCAGCGGGTATCCGGGGGCCTACGAGCAGTACTTC. Residues: CASGYPGAYEQYF.

The rearrangement links TRBV5-1 to TRBJ1-3, with 7 bases aligning to TRBD1. This CDR3 contains 17 residues. Unmatched junction bases numbered 9, after V lost 3 bases and J lost 0 bases. The V gene's germline CDR1 is SGHRS and CDR2 YFSETQ. The CDR3 reads CASSYLGQETSGNTIYF. In nucleotides, the CDR3 is TGCGCCAGCAGCTACCTAGGACAGGAAACCTCTGGAAACACCATATATTTT.

This clone turned up a few times. V usage is TRBV5-4 and J usage is TRBJ2-2; TRBD2 is a possible D gene (5 bases). Looked up from germline, CDR1 is SGHNT and CDR2 is YYREEE (reference sequence). The CDR3 consists of 14 residues. Trimming took off 3 bases at V and 2 bases at J, with 8 bases between the two ends. DNA of the CDR3: TGTGCCAGCAGCTCGGACTTAAACACCGGGGAGCTGTTTTTT. This codes for CASSSDLNTGELFF.